The rows below give T cell receptor beta chains drawn from one sample of a study of beta chain features in type 1 diabetes. Data came from immunoSEQ multiplex PCR; TCRdb stores just in-frame clones and leaves some out. The table includes about 230,000 clones, about 9.3% detected once. Sequencing input: naive CD4+ T cells from blood. The receptors shown here come from a woman under 30 in good health. CDR3s include the opening cysteine and the closing phenylalanine or tryptophan. A D gene is named only where the DNA matches it firmly. Size values are once, few and many counts, or a class for expanded clones, and some rows have none.

D: -
V: TRBV9
size: -
J: TRBJ1-3
DNA: TGTGCCAGCAGCCCAGGGTGGCAAGGAAACACCATATATTTT
CDR3: CASSPGWQGNTIYF

D: -
V: TRBV4-1
size: -
J: TRBJ2-1
DNA: TGCGCCAGCAGCCAAACAAACAGGGATGAGCAGTTCTTC
CDR3: CASSQTNRDEQFF

D: TRBD2
V: TRBV6-5
size: few
J: TRBJ2-7
DNA: TGTGCCAGCAGTTACGAATCCAGCGGGAGGTACGCCGAGCAGTACTTC
CDR3: CASSYESSGRYAEQYF

D: TRBD1
V: TRBV28
size: -
J: TRBJ1-2
DNA: TGTGCCAGCAGTTCGACGACAGGGCATGGCTACACCTTC
CDR3: CASSSTTGHGYTF

D: -
V: TRBV15
size: -
J: TRBJ2-1
DNA: TGTGCCACCAGCAGCAAAGGGGCTGAGCAGTTCTTC
CDR3: CATSSKGAEQFF

D: TRBD2
V: TRBV18
size: -
J: TRBJ2-4
DNA: TGTGCCAGCTCACCACCGGTCGGCGGGGGGATGTCATCCCGTGGCCAAAACATTCAGTACTTC
CDR3: CASSPPVGGGMSSRGQNIQYF

D: -
V: TRBV11-2
size: few
J: TRBJ2-7
DNA: TGTGCCAGCAGCCCCCGGGTCGGCGGATCCTACGAGCAGTACTTC
CDR3: CASSPRVGGSYEQYF

D: TRBD1
V: TRBV25-1
size: few
J: TRBJ1-1
DNA: TGTGCCAGCAGTGCCCACGGACAGGCGGGGACTGAAGCTTTCTTT
CDR3: CASSAHGQAGTEAFF

D: TRBD1
V: TRBV7-9
size: -
J: TRBJ1-2
DNA: TGTGCCAGCAGCAACCGACAGGGGGGCTTCCTTAGGGCTGGCTACACCTTC
CDR3: CASSNRQGGFLRAGYTF

D: -
V: TRBV6-5
size: few
J: TRBJ2-7
DNA: TGTGCCAGCAGCCCGACAGGCGACGAGCAGTACTTC
CDR3: CASSPTGDEQYF

D: -
V: TRBV30
size: few
J: TRBJ1-1
DNA: TGTGCCTGGAGTGAGACGGGTTATGAAGTTTTCTTT
CDR3: CAWSETGYEVFF

D: -
V: TRBV19
size: -
J: TRBJ2-1
DNA: TGTGCCAGTACGACATTAACGGGATTAGGGTACAATGAGCAGTTCTTC
CDR3: CASTTLTGLGYNEQFF

D: TRBD1
V: TRBV5-6
size: -
J: TRBJ2-1
DNA: TGTGCCAGCAGCTGGGACAGGGCTATCTCCTACAATGAGCAGTTCTTC
CDR3: CASSWDRAISYNEQFF

D: -
V: TRBV6-6
size: -
J: TRBJ1-2
DNA: TGTGCCAGCAGTTTCTACCCGGGGGGACGAGGCTACACCTTC
CDR3: CASSFYPGGRGYTF

D: -
V: TRBV14
size: -
J: TRBJ1-2
DNA: TGTGCCAGCAGCCAAGACCTGGCGGGCGGCTACACCTTC
CDR3: CASSQDLAGGYTF

D: TRBD1
V: TRBV7-9
size: few
J: TRBJ2-5
DNA: TGTGCCAGCAGCCGAGGACAGGGGGCGCAAGAGACCCAGTACTTC
CDR3: CASSRGQGAQETQYF

D: TRBD1
V: TRBV27
size: -
J: TRBJ2-5
DNA: TGTGCCAGCAGAGTCCGACAGGGTGGCCAAGAGACCCAGTACTTC
CDR3: CASRVRQGGQETQYF

D: -
V: TRBV30
size: -
J: TRBJ2-3
DNA: TGTGCCTGGAGTGTACGGAGGGGTGCAGATACGCAGTATTTT
CDR3: CAWSVRRGADTQYF

D: TRBD1
V: TRBV28
size: -
J: TRBJ2-7
DNA: TGTGCCAGCAACTTTGGGACAGTCTACGAGCAGTACTTC
CDR3: CASNFGTVYEQYF

D: TRBD2
V: TRBV30
size: few
J: TRBJ2-7
DNA: TGTGCCTGGAGTACTCCGGGAGGCCCCGGCGAGCAGTACTTC
CDR3: CAWSTPGGPGEQYF

D: TRBD2
V: TRBV5-1
size: -
J: TRBJ2-7
DNA: TGCGCCAGCAGCTCGAGCGGGACGGTATCCTACGAGCAGTACTTC
CDR3: CASSSSGTVSYEQYF

D: -
V: TRBV19
size: few
J: TRBJ1-6
DNA: TGTGCCAGTAGGACTCAGGGGCGTAATTCACCCCTCCACTTT
CDR3: CASRTQGRNSPLHF

D: -
V: TRBV9
size: -
J: TRBJ2-1
DNA: TGTGCCAGCAGCGTAGTGGGGGGTATAAACAATGAGCAGTTCTTC
CDR3: CASSVVGGINNEQFF

D: -
V: TRBV4-1
size: many
J: TRBJ2-4
DNA: TGCGCCAGCAGCCAAGTTCCAGGGGCCACCAAAAACATTCAGTACTTC
CDR3: CASSQVPGATKNIQYF

D: -
V: TRBV20-1
size: -
J: TRBJ2-7
DNA: TGCAGTGTCATGGGAGACAACGAGCAGTACTTC
CDR3: CSVMGDNEQYF

D: -
V: TRBV9
size: -
J: TRBJ1-2
DNA: TGTGCCAGCAGCGCTACCGGGACGGGAGACTATGGCTACACCTTC
CDR3: CASSATGTGDYGYTF

D: TRBD2
V: TRBV4-2
size: -
J: TRBJ2-3
DNA: TGTGCCAGCAGCCAAGATGGGCCGGGGGGGAGAGGTACGCAGTATTTT
CDR3: CASSQDGPGGRGTQYF

D: -
V: TRBV30
size: -
J: TRBJ1-2
DNA: TGTGCCTGGAGTGACCCGGGGACTCAAGCGAACACCTTC
CDR3: CAWSDPGTQANTF

D: -
V: TRBV5-1
size: few
J: TRBJ1-1
DNA: TGCGCCAGCAGCATCACCTCGACAGGGAACACTGAAGCTTTCTTT
CDR3: CASSITSTGNTEAFF

D: -
V: TRBV4-3
size: few
J: TRBJ2-5
DNA: TGCGCCAGCTCCCCAACCGGACAGTCAAAAGAGACCCAGTACTTC
CDR3: CASSPTGQSKETQYF

D: -
V: TRBV2
size: few
J: TRBJ2-7
DNA: TGTGCCAGCAGCCTAGCGTCCGGGACCTACGAGCAGTACTTC
CDR3: CASSLASGTYEQYF

D: -
V: TRBV5-4
size: -
J: TRBJ2-3
DNA: TGTGCCAGCAGCTTGGGTAGGGGTAGCACAGATACGCAGTATTTT
CDR3: CASSLGRGSTDTQYF

D: -
V: TRBV14
size: few
J: TRBJ2-2
DNA: TGTGCCAGCAGCCAAGATCTGACAGTCACCGGGGAGCTGTTTTTT
CDR3: CASSQDLTVTGELFF

D: -
V: TRBV11-3
size: few
J: TRBJ2-5
DNA: TGTGCCAGCAGCTTAGAGACAGAAGAGACCCAGTACTTC
CDR3: CASSLETEETQYF

D: TRBD1
V: TRBV7-2
size: many
J: TRBJ2-7
DNA: TGTGCCAGCAGATCCGGGACAGGGAACGAGCAGTACTTC
CDR3: CASRSGTGNEQYF